Detailed here is one T cell receptor beta chain. This sample is part of a study of T cells after yellow fever vaccination. CDR1 and CDR2 (germline): MNHEY, SVGAGI. Between the trimmed V and J ends, which lost 4 bases and 0 bases, there was a span of 16 bases. This CDR3 is built from 17 residues. TCRdb analysed the 5' RACE reads with MiXCR anew, one entry per CDR3 protein. Of about 510,000 distinct CDR3 sequences in the sample, 20% to 25% were seen once. The material sequenced was PBMCs, taken roughly 20 days after the first yellow fever vaccination. This sequence originates from a man in his late teens or twenties who received the YFV17D yellow fever vaccine. The gene calls are TRBV6-5 and TRBJ1-3; D not resolved. The chain's CDR3 is CASSSSAPTISGNTIYF. As DNA, the CDR3 is TGTGCCAGCAGTTCCTCGGCACCGACCATCTCTGGAAACACCATATATTTT.